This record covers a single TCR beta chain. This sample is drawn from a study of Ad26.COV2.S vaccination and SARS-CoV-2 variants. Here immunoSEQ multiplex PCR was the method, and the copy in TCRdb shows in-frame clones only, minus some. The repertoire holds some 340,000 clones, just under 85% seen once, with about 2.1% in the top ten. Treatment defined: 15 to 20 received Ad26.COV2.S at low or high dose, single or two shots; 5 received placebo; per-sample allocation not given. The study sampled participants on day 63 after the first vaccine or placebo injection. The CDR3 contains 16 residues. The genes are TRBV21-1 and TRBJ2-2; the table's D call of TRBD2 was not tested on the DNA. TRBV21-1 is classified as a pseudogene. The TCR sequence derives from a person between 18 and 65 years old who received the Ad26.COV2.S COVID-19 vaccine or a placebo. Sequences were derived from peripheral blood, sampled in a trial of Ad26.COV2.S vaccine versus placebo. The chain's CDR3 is CASSKVGGYDTGELFF. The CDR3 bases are TGTGCCAGCAGCAAAGTTGGGGGGTACGACACCGGGGAGCTGTTTTTT.